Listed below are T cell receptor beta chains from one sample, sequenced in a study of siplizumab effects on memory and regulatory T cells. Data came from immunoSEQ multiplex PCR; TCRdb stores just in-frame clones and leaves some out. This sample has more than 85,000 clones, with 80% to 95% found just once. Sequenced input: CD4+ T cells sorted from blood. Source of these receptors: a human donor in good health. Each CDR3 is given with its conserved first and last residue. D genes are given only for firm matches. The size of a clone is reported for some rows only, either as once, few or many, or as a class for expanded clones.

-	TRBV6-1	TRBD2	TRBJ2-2	CASSGRTSGSEELFF	TGTGCCAGCAGTGGCCGGACTAGCGGGAGCGAGGAGCTGTTTTTT
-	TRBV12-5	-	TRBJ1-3	CASATAGHPSGNTIYF	TGTGCTAGTGCCACTGCAGGACATCCCTCTGGAAACACCATATATTTT
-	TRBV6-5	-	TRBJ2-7	CASTLRQGMGEQYF	TGTGCCAGCACTTTGAGGCAGGGAATGGGAGAGCAGTACTTC
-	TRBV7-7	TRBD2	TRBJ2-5	CASSLSRGAGETQYF	TGTGCCAGCAGCTTATCGCGGGGGGCTGGAGAGACCCAGTACTTC
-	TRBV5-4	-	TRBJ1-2	CASSLASRMGYGYTF	TGTGCCAGCAGCCTGGCTAGCCGCATGGGCTATGGCTACACCTTC
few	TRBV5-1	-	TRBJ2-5	CASSLRSTETQYF	TGCGCCAGCAGCTTGCGGTCTACAGAGACCCAGTACTTC
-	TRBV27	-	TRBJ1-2	CASAAGQGFSNYGYTF	TGTGCCAGCGCAGCCGGGCAGGGATTTTCTAACTATGGCTACACCTTC
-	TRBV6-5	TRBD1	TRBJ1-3	CASSYSGTGGTIYF	TGTGCCAGCAGTTACTCGGGGACAGGTGGCACCATATATTTT
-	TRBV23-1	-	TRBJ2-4	CASRTGAKNIQYF	TGCGCCAGCAGGACCGGGGCCAAAAACATTCAGTACTTC
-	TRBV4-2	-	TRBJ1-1	CASSQDQAWNTEAFF	TGTGCCAGCAGCCAAGATCAGGCTTGGAACACTGAAGCTTTCTTT
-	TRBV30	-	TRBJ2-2	CAWSVGITGELFF	TGTGCCTGGAGTGTAGGTATTACCGGGGAGCTGTTTTTT
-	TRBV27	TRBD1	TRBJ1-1	CASSLYWDRGQAFF	TGTGCCAGCAGTTTATATTGGGACAGGGGGCAAGCTTTCTTT
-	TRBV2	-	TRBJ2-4	CASSDKNIQYF	TGTGCCAGCAGTGACAAAAACATTCAGTACTTC
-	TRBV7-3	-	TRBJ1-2	CASSLDANYGYTF	TGTGCCAGCAGCTTAGATGCTAACTATGGCTACACCTTC
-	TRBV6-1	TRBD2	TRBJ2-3	CASNLAGMLDTQYF	TGTGCCAGCAATTTAGCGGGGATGTTGGATACGCAGTATTTT
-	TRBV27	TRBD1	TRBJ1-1	CASSLQGENTEAFF	TGTGCCAGCAGTTTACAGGGGGAGAACACTGAAGCTTTCTTT
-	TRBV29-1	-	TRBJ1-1	CSGTFEGQTAEAFF	TGCAGCGGGACTTTCGAGGGCCAGACCGCTGAAGCTTTCTTT
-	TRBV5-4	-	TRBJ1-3	CASSRRQGLNSGNTIYF	TGTGCCAGCAGCCGACGGCAGGGCTTAAACTCTGGAAACACCATATATTTT
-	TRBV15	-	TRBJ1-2	CASSPGFSNYGYTF	TGTGCCAGCTCCCCAGGGTTCAGTAACTATGGCTACACCTTC
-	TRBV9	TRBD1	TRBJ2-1	CASSNGQGGYNEQFF	TGTGCCAGCAGTAACGGACAGGGCGGCTACAATGAGCAGTTCTTC
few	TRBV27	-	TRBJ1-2	CASSPLPGGRGLSYGYTF	TGTGCCAGCAGTCCTCTTCCAGGTGGTCGCGGGTTGAGCTATGGCTACACCTTC
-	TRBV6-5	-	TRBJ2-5	CASSYWSTGAETQYF	TGTGCCAGCAGTTACTGGTCCACCGGGGCAGAGACCCAGTACTTC
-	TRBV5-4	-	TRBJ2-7	CASNPLGSTYEQYF	TGTGCCAGCAACCCCCTGGGCAGCACCTACGAGCAGTACTTC
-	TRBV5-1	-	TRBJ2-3	CASSRTGSSADTQYF	TGCGCCAGCAGCCGAACAGGGTCAAGTGCAGATACGCAGTATTTT
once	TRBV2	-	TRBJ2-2	CASFRSRGGSRMNTGELFF	TGTGCCAGCTTTAGATCAAGGGGGGGATCTAGAATGAACACCGGGGAGCTGTTTTTT
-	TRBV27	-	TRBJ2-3	CASSPDRPYTDTQYF	TGTGCCAGCAGTCCGGACAGACCATACACAGATACGCAGTATTTT
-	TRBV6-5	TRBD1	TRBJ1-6	CASTAGQHNSPLHF	TGTGCCAGCACCGCGGGACAGCATAATTCACCCCTCCACTTT
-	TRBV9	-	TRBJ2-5	CASSQNLAEFEYETQYF	TGTGCCAGCAGCCAAAATTTAGCGGAGTTCGAGTATGAGACCCAGTACTTC
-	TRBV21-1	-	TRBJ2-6	CASSNDSGGSGANVLTF	TGTGCCAGCAGCAATGATAGCGGGGGCTCTGGGGCCAACGTCCTGACTTTC
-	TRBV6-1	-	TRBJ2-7	CASRRRGREQYF	TGTGCCAGCAGGCGGAGGGGGCGCGAGCAGTACTTC
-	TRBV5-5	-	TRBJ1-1	CASSRGDNTEAFF	TGTGCCAGCAGCCGGGGTGACAACACTGAAGCTTTCTTT
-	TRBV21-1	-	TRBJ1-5	CASSKGVRQFPTPQHF	TGTGCCAGCAGCAAAGGGGTCCGACAGTTTCCGACGCCCCAGCATTTT
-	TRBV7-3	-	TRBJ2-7	CASSLNQGSGEQYF	TGTGCCAGCAGCTTAAACCAGGGGTCGGGCGAGCAGTACTTC
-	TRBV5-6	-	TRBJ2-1	CASSVYNEQFF	TGTGCCAGCAGCGTTTACAATGAGCAGTTCTTC
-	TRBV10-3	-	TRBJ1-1	CAISGPRTEAFF	TGTGCCATCAGTGGCCCTAGGACTGAAGCTTTCTTT
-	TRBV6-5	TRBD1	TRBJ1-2	CASSSYPRDRGSEDTF	TGTGCCAGCAGTTCCTATCCTCGGGACAGGGGTTCTGAAGACACCTTC
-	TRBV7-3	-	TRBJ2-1	CASSLSPNEQFF	TGTGCCAGCAGCTTAAGTCCCAATGAGCAGTTCTTC
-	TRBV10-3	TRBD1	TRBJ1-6	CAISSGQPNSPLHF	TGTGCCATCAGCTCGGGACAGCCTAATTCACCCCTCCACTTT
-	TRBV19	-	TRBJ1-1	CASSPRGGTEAFF	TGTGCCAGTAGTCCGCGGGGGGGCACTGAAGCTTTCTTT
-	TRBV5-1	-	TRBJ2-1	CASSLAIAASYNEQFF	TGCGCCAGCAGCTTGGCCATAGCGGCGTCCTACAATGAGCAGTTCTTC
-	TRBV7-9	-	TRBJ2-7	CASSFSDTAREQYF	TGTGCCAGCAGCTTCAGCGACACCGCCCGGGAGCAGTACTTC
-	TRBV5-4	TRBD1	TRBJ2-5	CASSLEFGQGKETQYF	TGTGCCAGCAGCTTGGAATTCGGACAGGGGAAAGAGACCCAGTACTTC
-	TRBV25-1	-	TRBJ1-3	CASSGSGNTIYF	TGTGCCAGCAGCGGCTCTGGAAACACCATATATTTT
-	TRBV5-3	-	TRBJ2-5	CARSWGVGETQYF	TGTGCCAGAAGCTGGGGGGTCGGGGAGACCCAGTACTTC
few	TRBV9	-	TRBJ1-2	CASSPSPDGYGYTF	TGTGCCAGCAGCCCCTCCCCGGACGGCTATGGCTACACCTTC
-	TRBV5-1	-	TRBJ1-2	CASSLGPTDYGYTF	TGCGCCAGCAGCCTGGGGCCAACCGACTATGGCTACACCTTC
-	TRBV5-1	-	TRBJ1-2	CASSLEGIVGYTF	TGCGCCAGCAGTTTGGAAGGTATTGTCGGCTACACCTTC
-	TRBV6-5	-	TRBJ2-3	CASSYRTWGLVDTQYF	TGTGCCAGCAGTTACAGGACGTGGGGGCTGGTAGATACGCAGTATTTT
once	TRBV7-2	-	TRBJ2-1	CASSLEGTRWKQFF	TGTGCCAGCAGCCTCGAAGGAACCCGCTGGAAACAGTTCTTC
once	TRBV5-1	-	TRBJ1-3	CASSLEGSGNTIYF	TGCGCCAGCAGCTTGGAGGGCTCTGGAAACACCATATATTTT